This is a list of T cell receptor beta chains from one sample in a study of blood T cell repertoires in COVID-19. Some clones are missing from TCRdb's copy, which holds only in-frame ones; the method was immunoSEQ multiplex PCR. Of tens of thousands of clones in the sample, 90% are singletons; the top ten hold less than 3%. The sample was peripheral blood. The receptors shown here come from a man aged 50 to 60 with active COVID-19. Both conserved end residues are part of each CDR3. A D gene is named only where the DNA matches it firmly. Rows give clone size only sometimes, using once, few, many, or a class for an expanded clone.

v_call	j_call	d_call	clone_size	cdr3_length	cdr3_nt	cdr3_aa
TRBV12-3/TRBV12-4	TRBJ2-7	.	.	13	TGTGCCAGCAGTTTTCGACTAACCTACGAGCAGTACTTC	CASSFRLTYEQYF
TRBV10-3	TRBJ2-1	TRBD2	.	15	TGTGCCATCAGTGGGGTTAGCGGGGGTGGGGGTGAGCAGTTCTTC	CAISGVSGGGGEQFF
TRBV11-2	TRBJ1-1	.	.	13	TGTGCCAGCAGCCCCGGTGTAGTCACTGAAGCTTTCTTT	CASSPGVVTEAFF
TRBV2	TRBJ2-4	.	.	15	TGTGCCAGCGGGAAGGACAGCCCAGCCAAAAACATTCAGTACTTC	CASGKDSPAKNIQYF
TRBV4-3	TRBJ2-4	.	few	16	TGCGCCAGCAGCCAAGTCCGCAGCGTGGAAAAAAACATTCAGTACTTC	CASSQVRSVEKNIQYF
TRBV5-1	TRBJ2-1	.	.	15	TGCGCCAGCAGCTATTCTAGGATCTCCCATAATGAGCAGTTCTTC	CASSYSRISHNEQFF
TRBV6-1	TRBJ2-7	.	.	14	TGTGCCAGCAGTGAAACGACAGCTTTGGCCGAGCAGTACTTC	CASSETTALAEQYF
TRBV7-6	TRBJ2-7	.	.	15	TGTGCCAGCAGCTTAGAGCACAGGGTTAGCCACGAGCAGTACTTC	CASSLEHRVSHEQYF
TRBV10-3	TRBJ2-1	.	.	14	TGTGCCATCCGGGACACGGGGTTAATGAATGAGCAGTTCTTC	CAIRDTGLMNEQFF
TRBV24-1	TRBJ2-3	.	once	15	TGTGCCACCAGTGAAGGGGTTTTTAGCACAGATACGCAGTATTTT	CATSEGVFSTDTQYF
TRBV3-1/TRBV3-2	TRBJ1-1	.	.	17	TGTGCCAGCAGCATACAGGGAAAGTTAATGATGAACACTGAAGCTTTCTTT	CASSIQGKLMMNTEAFF
TRBV6-4	TRBJ2-3	.	.	14	TGTGCCAGCAGTGACTCGATGGGGCGGGGTACGCAGTATTTT	CASSDSMGRGTQYF
TRBV4-2	TRBJ2-1	TRBD2	.	19	TGTGCCAGCAGCCAAGATCGGCTAGCGGGGGGTCACTCCTACAATGAGCAGTTCTTC	CASSQDRLAGGHSYNEQFF
TRBV28	TRBJ2-3	.	.	16	TGTGCCAGCAGTTCCCAAAGGGGCGTTTGGGGAGATACGCAGTATTTT	CASSSQRGVWGDTQYF
TRBV6-5	TRBJ1-1	TRBD1	.	15	TGTGCCAGCAGTTACGGGACAGGGGGGCAAAGAGGAGCTTTCTTT	CASSYGTGGQRGAFF
TRBV18	TRBJ1-1	.	.	13	TGTGCCAGCTCACCAGGGTTCGGGGGTGAAGCTTTCTTT	CASSPGFGGEAFF
TRBV5-1	TRBJ2-7	TRBD1	.	14	TGCGCCAGCAGCACCACCGGGACAGGCTACGAGCAGTACTTC	CASSTTGTGYEQYF
TRBV2	TRBJ2-7	.	.	14	TGTGCCAGCATGATGTTGGCGGGCGAGGAAAAGCAGTACTTC	CASMMLAGEEKQYF
TRBV18	TRBJ2-7	TRBD2	.	14	TGTGCCAGCTCACTTGGCGGGGGGGACTACGAGCAGTACTTC	CASSLGGGDYEQYF
TRBV19	TRBJ2-2	TRBD1	.	15	TGTGCCAGTAGTATAAGTCAGGGGGCCACCGGGGAGCTGTTTTTT	CASSISQGATGELFF
TRBV28	TRBJ1-2	TRBD1	.	14	TGTGCCAGCAGTTCTCAGGGGGCTGACTATGGCTACACCTTC	CASSSQGADYGYTF
TRBV16	TRBJ1-2	TRBD1	.	15	TGTGCCAGCAGCCGCCGGACAGGGTCGAACTATGGCTACACCTTC	CASSRRTGSNYGYTF
TRBV5-1	TRBJ1-3	.	once	14	TGCGCCAGCAGCCGATCAGGACAAGAGGACACCATATATTTT	CASSRSGQEDTIYF
TRBV7-9	TRBJ1-2	.	.	13	TGTGCCAGCAGCTACCCTAAAGACTATGGCTACACCTTC	CASSYPKDYGYTF
TRBV6-5	TRBJ1-2	.	.	14	TGTGCCAGCAGATCCGGGGGGGACTTCTATGGCTACACCTTC	CASRSGGDFYGYTF
TRBV12-3/TRBV12-4	TRBJ1-3	.	.	12	TGTGCCAGCAGTCAATCTGGAAACACCATATATTTT	CASSQSGNTIYF
TRBV7-8	TRBJ1-5	.	.	14	TGTGCCAGCAGCATCAATGAGGGCTATCAGCCCCAGCATTTT	CASSINEGYQPQHF
TRBV11-2	TRBJ2-6	TRBD1	.	17	TGTGCCAGCAGCTGGGGGACAGGGGGCGCTGGGGCCAACGTCCTGACTTTC	CASSWGTGGAGANVLTF
TRBV4-3	TRBJ1-2	.	.	16	TGCGCCAGCAGCCAGACGAGCGGCAGTTATAACTATGGCTACACCTTC	CASSQTSGSYNYGYTF
TRBV19	TRBJ1-5	.	few	14	TGTGCCAGTAGGTTCCATAGTAGCAATCAGCCCCAGCATTTT	CASRFHSSNQPQHF
TRBV28	TRBJ2-2	.	.	16	TGTGCCAGCAGTTTATCAGGGAACGCGAACACCGGGGAGCTGTTTTTT	CASSLSGNANTGELFF
TRBV28	TRBJ2-3	TRBD1	.	15	TGTGCCAGCAGTCCCACAGGGGCGCGGGCAGATACGCAGTATTTT	CASSPTGARADTQYF
TRBV28	TRBJ1-2	TRBD1	.	15	TGTGCCAGCAGTTCCGGGACAGGGTTACGAGGTGGCTACACCTTC	CASSSGTGLRGGYTF
TRBV5-6	TRBJ1-6	.	few	15	TGTGCCAGCAGCTTAATCCAGGGTTCTGGTTCACCCCTCCACTTT	CASSLIQGSGSPLHF
TRBV29-1	TRBJ2-7	.	.	14	TGCAGCGTTGTGTACAGGCAGGGGATGTACGAGCAGTACTTC	CSVVYRQGMYEQYF
TRBV7-2	TRBJ2-5	.	.	15	TGTGCCAGCAGCCAACGAACGGGTTTTAGGGAGACCCAGTACTTC	CASSQRTGFRETQYF
TRBV2	TRBJ2-1	.	.	13	TGTGCCAGCAAAGGCAGGGCCGACAATGAGCAGTTCTTC	CASKGRADNEQFF
TRBV12-3/TRBV12-4	TRBJ1-2	.	.	13	TGTGCCAGCAGTGTCTACAGGGAGAAAGGCTACACCTTC	CASSVYREKGYTF
TRBV27	TRBJ1-2	.	few	13	TGTGCCAGCAGTTTACAGGGTAACTATGGCTACACCTTC	CASSLQGNYGYTF
TRBV14	TRBJ1-4	TRBD1	.	15	TGTGCCAGCAGCCCGTACAGGGGAGCTAATGAAAAACTGTTTTTT	CASSPYRGANEKLFF
TRBV5-4	TRBJ2-7	TRBD2	.	15	TGTGCCAGCAGCTTAGCGGGGGGCCTCTCCTACGAGCAGTACTTC	CASSLAGGLSYEQYF
TRBV12-3/TRBV12-4	TRBJ2-7	.	.	13	TGTGCCAGCAGTTTAGGCGGAAAGGACGAGCAGTACTTC	CASSLGGKDEQYF
TRBV30	TRBJ1-6	.	.	14	TGTGCCTGGACTGGGCAGGGATATAATTCACCCCTCCACTTT	CAWTGQGYNSPLHF
TRBV5-4	TRBJ2-1	TRBD1	.	15	TGTGCCAGCAGCTTACCGGGACAGGGAGGGAATGAGCAGTTCTTC	CASSLPGQGGNEQFF
TRBV7-8	TRBJ1-1	TRBD1	.	14	TGTGCCAGCAGCTTAGGTAGACAGGGCACTGAAGCTTTCTTT	CASSLGRQGTEAFF
TRBV15	TRBJ1-6	TRBD1	.	15	TGTGCCACCAGCAGAGGGGACAGGGACGTCTCACCCCTCCACTTT	CATSRGDRDVSPLHF
TRBV6-5	TRBJ1-6	.	.	14	TGTGCCAGCAGGGTTTCGGGAGGAGCGTCACCCCTCCACTTT	CASRVSGGASPLHF
TRBV7-2	TRBJ1-2	TRBD1	.	14	TGTGCCAGCAGCCGGGGACAGGCCCTCGGTGGCTACACCTTC	CASSRGQALGGYTF